This T cell receptor beta chain appears in the sequencing data of a study of T-cell memory formation after mild COVID-19. Study information: TCR clusters largely stayed donor specific.

Using its own MiXCR run on the 5' RACE reads, TCRdb lists one record per CDR3 protein. The table includes roughly 170,000 distinct CDR3 sequences, less than 20% detected once. Study-wide findings and caveats: Memory sampled before infection contained some responding clones, suggesting cross-reactive memory joined. Confirmation of SARS-CoV-2 specificity was lacking for second-wave clones peaking day 37.

The sample holds a few counts of this clonotype. Its antigen is as yet unknown. The specimen sequenced was PBMCs or a T cell subset sorted from them (not recorded which). The TCR sequence derives from a man between 18 and 29 years old who had mild COVID-19 (a few samples of this study predate the infection). Cell type and time point are not known.

The CDR3 region is CASSQSGQGAYEQYF. The CDR3 DNA sequence: TGTGCCAGCAGCCAAAGTGGGCAGGGGGCGTACGAGCAGTACTTC. The chain recombines TRBV7-6 with TRBJ2-7, with TRBD1 identical over 8 bases. This CDR3 has 15 amino acids. Trimming removed 5 bases from V and 4 bases from J; junction bases left unmatched: 10. Germline V lookup: CDR1 SGHVS, CDR2 FNYEAQ.